The source of this T cell receptor (beta chain) is a study of T cell responses to AZD1222 COVID-19 vaccine. Study-level background: Second-dose recipients at about 4 or about 12 weeks were treated as one pooled group. Study-wide results and caveats: Sampling that yielded the repertoires occurred only after the peak T cell response. Reportedly, close to half of spike-specific TCRs are directed against unmutated variant regions.

Here immunoSEQ multiplex PCR was the method, and the copy in TCRdb shows in-frame clones only, minus some. Of roughly 160,000 clones in the sample, about nine tenths are singletons; the top ten hold roughly 5.5%. As for this clone: Its antigen is not identified.

Germline V gene lookup returns CDR1 MDHEN and CDR2 SYDVKM. Trimming left V 3 bases short and J 1 base short, with 7 bases between. The CDR3 totals 13 residues. The source of this sequence is an adult in good health. Sequenced material: peripheral blood, taken on day 0 of AZD1222 vaccination. The V and J genes are TRBV28 and TRBJ2-7; D possibly corresponds to TRBD2 (6 bases). Here the CDR3 reads CASSFGTSYEQYF. The CDR3 DNA is TGTGCCAGCAGTTTCGGGACTTCCTACGAGCAGTACTTC.